This T cell receptor beta chain was observed in a study of blood T cell repertoires in COVID-19. Method: immunoSEQ multiplex PCR; TCRdb's copy keeps in-frame clones and lacks some. The sample lists 30,000 to 45,000 clones, roughly four fifths occurring once. Trimming stripped 6 bases from V and 7 bases from J, with 16 bases between. The CDR3 spans 15 residues. CDR1 is MGHDK and CDR2 is SYGVNS in the germline V gene. The clonotype comes from a human donor in a cohort sampled during active or convalescent COVID-19. The donor label of this sample is uncertain. The V gene is TRBV25-1, the J gene TRBJ1-6; no definite D call. The sample consisted of peripheral blood. CDR3 DNA sequence: TGTGCCAGCAGAGCTGGGGAGGGTTGGAATTCACCCCTCCACTTT. Amino acids: CASRAGEGWNSPLHF. Supplemented by reference TRBV25-1 and TRBJ1-6, the full variable domain reads EADIYQTPRYLVIGTGKKITLECSQTMGHDKMYWYQQDPGMELHLIHYSYGVNSTEKGDLSSESTVSRIRTEHFPLTLESARPSHTSQYLCASRAGEGWNSPLHFGNGTRLTVT.